One sample yielded the 19 T cell receptor beta chains listed below, sequenced in a study. TCRdb re-called the RT-PCR reads with MiXCR, one entry per CDR3 protein. Counted here are approximately 720,000 distinct CDR3 sequences, around 14% occurring once; the ten biggest clones make up 3.6%. The specimen was memory CD4+ T cells from blood. Receptors were obtained from a female donor in good health, serving as a healthy control.

This clonotype was recorded a few times. This sequence joins TRBV5-1 and TRBJ2-2, with D uncertain. Germline loops: CDR1 SGHRS, CDR2 YFSETQ. Trimming stripped 4 bases from V and 2 bases from J, with 12 bases between. The length of the CDR3 is 15 residues. CDR3 sequence: CASSLTISNTGELFF. As DNA, the CDR3 is TGCGCCAGCAGCCTGACAATTTCTAACACCGGGGAGCTGTTTTTT. Full variable domain (outside the CDR3, taken from reference TRBV5-1 and TRBJ2-2): KAGVTQTPRYLIKTRGQQVTLSCSPISGHRSVSWYQQTPGQGLQFLFEYFSETQRNKGNFPGRFSGRQFSNSRSEMNVSTLELGDSALYLCASSLTISNTGELFFGEGSRLTVL.

The gene calls are TRBV28 and TRBJ2-1; 14 positions match TRBD2. V gave up 6 bases and J gave up 0 bases; unmatched junction bases: 7. The germline V gene has CDR1 MDHEN and CDR2 SYDVKM. This CDR3 is 18 amino acids long. The DNA of the CDR3 is TGTGCCAGCAGGGAGGGACTAGCGGGGGCCTACTCCTACAATGAGCAGTTCTTC. Translated: CASREGLAGAYSYNEQFF.

This clonotype was found a few times. This chain connects TRBV30 to TRBJ2-1, with unresolved D. Germline V gives CDR1 GTSNPN, CDR2 SVGIG (reference sequence). The CDR3 extends over 14 amino acids. Between the trimmed V and J ends, which lost 3 bases and 3 bases, there was a span of 12 bases. The CDR3: CAWSRTPGYNEQFF. As DNA, the CDR3 is TGTGCCTGGAGCAGGACCCCAGGCTACAATGAGCAGTTCTTC.

The chain recombines TRBV4-2 with TRBJ2-3; D may be TRBD1 or TRBD2 (5 bases each). This CDR3 region has 17 residues. CDR1 is LGHNA and CDR2 is YNFKEQ in the germline V gene. V lost 1 base and J lost 2, with 16 bases in between. CDR3: CASSQGRGADYTDTQYF. CDR3 coding DNA: TGTGCCAGCAGCCAAGGTAGAGGGGCGGATTACACAGATACGCAGTATTTT.

This clonotype was counted at least ten times. The rearrangement links TRBV20-1 to TRBJ2-1; D gene uncertain. The CDR3 sequence is 17 residues long. V was pared by 0 bases and J by 7 bases, with 22 bases between. CDR1 and CDR2 (germline): DFQATT, SNEGSKA (reference sequence). Here the CDR3 DNA reads TGCAGTGCTAGAGAGTCCATTGGCATTATAATGAGAAATGAGCAGTTCTTC. Translating it yields CSARESIGIIMRNEQFF.

This clonotype was seen only a few times. V and J are TRBV11-1 and TRBJ2-1; a possible D gene is TRBD2 (5 bases). Germline-derived CDR1 and CDR2 are SGHAT and FQDESV (reference sequence). With 5 bases removed from V and 10 bases from J, the gap between germline ends came to 21 bases. CDR3 length equals 15 residues. CDR3 in DNA: TGTGCCAGCAGCAACTACCGGGGAAAGGTCGCGGAGCAGTTCTTC. Amino acid sequence: CASSNYRGKVAEQFF.

J is TRBJ2-2 and V is TRBV7-3; 8 nucleotides match TRBD2. Germline V lookup: CDR1 SGHTA, CDR2 FQGTGA. V dropped 3 bases and J dropped 5; count of bases not matched to a gene: 2. The CDR3 consists of 14 residues. Here the CDR3 reads CASSLGLETGELFF. CDR3 nucleotide sequence: TGTGCCAGCAGCTTGGGACTAGAAACCGGGGAGCTGTTTTTT.

This clonotype has at least ten counts. This chain connects TRBV29-1 to TRBJ2-3; no definite D call. CDR1 is SQVTM and CDR2 is ANQGSEA in the germline V gene. V lost 1 base, J lost 5 bases, and 7 bases lay in between. The CDR3 has 12 residues. The CDR3: CSVEGNRDTQYF. CDR3 coding DNA: TGCAGCGTTGAAGGAAATCGAGATACGCAGTATTTT.

The sample holds a few counts of this clonotype. The chain's CDR3 is CASSPPGLELETQYF. The CDR3 DNA follows: TGTGCCAGCTCACCACCGGGACTAGAGCTAGAGACCCAGTACTTC. The chain joins TRBV18 to TRBJ2-5; 8 bases agree with TRBD2. The junction had 4 bases not matched to a gene; V was cut back by 0 bases and J by 4 bases. Germline V lookup: CDR1 KGHSH, CDR2 LQKENI. The CDR3 sequence is 15 residues long.

This clonotype was seen more than once but under ten times. The J gene is TRBJ2-1, the V gene TRBV9, with 14 nucleotides matching TRBD2. CDR3 size: 16 residues. V shed 2 bases, J shed 8 bases, and the junction held 6 bases outside the gene matches. Germline-derived CDR1 and CDR2 are SGDLS and YYNGEE. The CDR3 DNA sequence: TGTGCCAGCAGCGTCGGACTAGCGGGAGGAGTCGATGAGCAGTTCTTC. Its protein is CASSVGLAGGVDEQFF.

V gene TRBV12-3 or TRBV12-4 combines with J gene TRBJ2-1; 9 nucleotides match TRBD1. The CDR3 has 12 residues. J was trimmed by 12 bases and V by 6 bases; bases with no gene match: 6. The CDR3 nucleotides read TGTGCCAGCAGGGGACAGGGCTTAGGGCAGTTCTTC. Protein: CASRGQGLGQFF.

V usage is TRBV9 and J usage is TRBJ2-7, with D perhaps TRBD2 (7 bases). V lost 0 bases, J lost 5 bases, and 12 bases lay in between. Germline values: CDR1 SGDLS, CDR2 YYNGEE. There are 14 residues in the CDR3. The chain's CDR3 is CASSVEGGGNEQYF. CDR3 DNA sequence: TGTGCCAGCAGCGTAGAGGGGGGGGGCAACGAGCAGTACTTC. The full variable domain, rest sourced from reference TRBV9 and TRBJ2-7, is DSGVTQTPKHLITATGQRVTLRCSPRSGDLSVYWYQQSLDQGLQFLIQYYNGEERAKGNILERFSAQQFPDLHSELNLSSLELGDSALYFCASSVEGGGNEQYFGPGTRLTVT.

This clonotype appeared many times. J is TRBJ2-5 and V is TRBV4-3, with TRBD2 matching 7 bases. The ends lost 4 bases at V and 2 bases at J; junction bases unmatched: 7. This CDR3 has 15 amino acids. Germline loops: CDR1 LGHNA, CDR2 YSLEER. CDR3 sequence: CASSPQRGTQETQYF. The CDR3 nucleotides are TGCGCCAGCAGCCCCCAGCGGGGTACACAAGAGACCCAGTACTTC.

This clonotype has more than one count but fewer than ten. The chain has TRBV6-2 or TRBV6-3 and TRBJ2-1; tentative D call: TRBD2 (5 bases). The CDR3 has 16 amino acids. Deletions cut 6 bases from V and 7 bases from J, with 22 bases between. CDR1 MNHEY and CDR2 SVGEGT come from the germline V gene. The CDR3 DNA is TGTGCCAGCAGGGACTCCCTAGCCTGGGTAGGGAATGAGCAGTTCTTC. Translated: CASRDSLAWVGNEQFF.

This clonotype was seen only a few times. The gene calls are TRBV9 and TRBJ2-3; no reliable D call. CDR3 length: 16 amino acids. Looked up from germline, CDR1 is SGDLS and CDR2 is YYNGEE. The V and J ends lost 0 bases and 5 bases respectively, with 16 bases between them. The CDR3 region has the DNA TGTGCCAGCAGCGTAGGGACCTCCCAGTTCGTAGATACGCAGTATTTT. It encodes CASSVGTSQFVDTQYF.

This chain joins TRBV9 and TRBJ1-6; 10 nucleotides align to TRBD1. Germline lookup yields CDR1 SGDLS and CDR2 YYNGEE. V was clipped by 0 bases and J by 9 bases; unmatched bases: 3. The CDR3 covers 15 residues. The CDR3 nucleotides read TGTGCCAGCAGCGTAGGGGACAGGGGAGTTTCACCCCTCCACTTT. Translation gives CASSVGDRGVSPLHF.

The chain couples TRBV20-1 to TRBJ2-7, with TRBD2 identical over 15 bases. CDR3 length: 16 residues. Germline trimming cut 1 base from V and 1 base from J; bases unmatched to any gene: 2. From germline, CDR1 is DFQATT and CDR2 SNEGSKA (reference sequence). CDR3 region: CSARVGTSGGSYEQYF. The CDR3 bases are TGCAGTGCTAGAGTTGGGACTAGCGGGGGGTCCTACGAGCAGTACTTC.

This clonotype was seen a few times. The chain has TRBV9 and TRBJ1-2, with unresolved D. The germline CDR1 and CDR2 sequences are SGDLS and YYNGEE. There are 13 residues in the CDR3. V lost 3 bases, J lost 4 bases, and 10 bases lay in between. The CDR3 sequence: CASSAPGTYGYTF. The CDR3 region has the DNA TGTGCCAGCAGCGCCCCCGGTACCTATGGCTACACCTTC.

The V gene is TRBV13, the J gene TRBJ2-1; 14 nucleotides agree with TRBD2. Germline V gene data show CDR1 as PRHDT and CDR2 as FYEKMQ (reference sequence). This CDR3 is built from 18 residues. The V segment lost 5 bases and the J segment 4 bases; nucleotides outside the gene matches: 10. This CDR3 reads CASSPSRTSGGPYNEQFF. CDR3 coding DNA: TGTGCCAGCAGCCCCAGTCGGACTAGCGGGGGGCCTTACAATGAGCAGTTCTTC. Variable domain in full (rest from reference TRBV13 and TRBJ2-1): AAGVIQSPRHLIKEKRETATLKCYPIPRHDTVYWYQQGPGQDPQFLISFYEKMQSDKGSIPDRFSAQQFSDYHSELNMSSLELGDSALYFCASSPSRTSGGPYNEQFFGPGTRLTVL.